This T cell receptor beta chain was profiled in a study of Ad26.COV2.S vaccination and SARS-CoV-2 variants. Clones were sequenced by immunoSEQ multiplex PCR, and TCRdb holds only the in-frame ones, with some missing. The sample carries about 350,000 clones, roughly 84% recorded once. Overall study findings and caveats: Participants in the vaccine arm had higher spike-specific TCR breadth; placebo recipients had lower. Considerable breadth of spike-specific CD8+ and CD4+ T cell responses has reportedly been documented following vaccination. The TCR-based breadth and depth measures might underestimate overall T cell responses.

Germline CDR1 MGHDK, CDR2 SYGVNS. The CDR3 covers 13 residues. V dropped 5 bases and J dropped 7 bases, with 12 bases sitting between them. The sample's treatment: some 20 received Ad26.COV2.S at low or high dose, single or two shots; several received placebo; per-sample allocation not given. Collection of the samples took place on day 63 after the first injection of vaccine or placebo. It was Wuhan-strain SARS-CoV-2 spike that the Ad26 vaccine vector expressed. In the case of this clone: The antigen is unknown.

The receptor comes from a person aged 18-65 years who received the Ad26.COV2.S COVID-19 vaccine or a placebo. V is TRBV25-1 and J is TRBJ2-1, with D tentatively TRBD1 or TRBD2 (6 bases each). Material: peripheral blood, obtained in a trial of Ad26.COV2.S vaccine versus placebo. CDR3: CASSRQGRNEQFF. CDR3 in DNA: TGTGCCAGCAGTCGGCAGGGGAGGAATGAGCAGTTCTTC.